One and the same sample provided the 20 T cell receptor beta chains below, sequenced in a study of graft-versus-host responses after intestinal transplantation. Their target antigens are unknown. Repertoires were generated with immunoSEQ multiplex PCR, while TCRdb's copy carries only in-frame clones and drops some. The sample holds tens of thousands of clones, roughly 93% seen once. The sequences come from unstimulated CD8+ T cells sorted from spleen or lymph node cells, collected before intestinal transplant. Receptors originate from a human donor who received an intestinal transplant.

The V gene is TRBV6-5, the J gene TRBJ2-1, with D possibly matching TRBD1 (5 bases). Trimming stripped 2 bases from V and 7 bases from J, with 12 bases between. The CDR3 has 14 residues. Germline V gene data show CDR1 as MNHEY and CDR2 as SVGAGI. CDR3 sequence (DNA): TGTGCCAGCAGTTACGCAGGGCCGGCAAATGAGCAGTTCTTC. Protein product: CASSYAGPANEQFF.

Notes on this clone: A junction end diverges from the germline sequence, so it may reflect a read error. CDR3 nucleotide sequence: TGTGCCGGCAGTTATGGCGGGGACTACGAGCAGTACTTC. It is translated as CAGSYGGDYEQYF. The chain uses TRBV6-5 and TRBJ2-7; the D gene is possibly TRBD2 (6 bases). Germline CDR1 and CDR2: MNHEY and SVGAGI. The CDR3 consists of 13 residues.

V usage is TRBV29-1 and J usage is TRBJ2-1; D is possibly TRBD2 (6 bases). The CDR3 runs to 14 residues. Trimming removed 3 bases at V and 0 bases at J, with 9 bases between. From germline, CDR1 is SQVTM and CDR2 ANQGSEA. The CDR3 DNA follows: TGCAGCGTTGAGGCGGGAAGCTCCTACAATGAGCAGTTCTTC. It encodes CSVEAGSSYNEQFF.

The CDR3 DNA follows: TGCGCCAGCAGCCAAGACGGGACAGCCTATACCTTGAACACTGAAGCTTTCTTT. It translates to CASSQDGTAYTLNTEAFF. V and J are TRBV4-1 and TRBJ1-1, with TRBD1 matching 7 bases. This CDR3 has 18 residues. Looked up from germline, CDR1 is MGHRA and CDR2 is YSYEKL. The trim removed 0 bases at V and 0 bases at J, leaving 10 bases unmatched.

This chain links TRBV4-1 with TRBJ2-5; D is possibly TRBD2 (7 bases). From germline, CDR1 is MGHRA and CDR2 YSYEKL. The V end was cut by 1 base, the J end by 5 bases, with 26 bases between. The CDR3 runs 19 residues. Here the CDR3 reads CASSQGGGASGPWGETQYF. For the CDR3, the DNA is TGCGCCAGCAGCCAAGGTGGGGGGGCTAGCGGCCCCTGGGGGGAGACCCAGTACTTC.

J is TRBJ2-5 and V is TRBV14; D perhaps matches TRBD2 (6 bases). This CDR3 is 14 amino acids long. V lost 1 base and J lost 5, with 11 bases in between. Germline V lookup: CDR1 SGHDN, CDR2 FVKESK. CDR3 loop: CASSQAGGWETQYF. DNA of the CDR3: TGTGCCAGCAGCCAAGCCGGGGGTTGGGAGACCCAGTACTTC.

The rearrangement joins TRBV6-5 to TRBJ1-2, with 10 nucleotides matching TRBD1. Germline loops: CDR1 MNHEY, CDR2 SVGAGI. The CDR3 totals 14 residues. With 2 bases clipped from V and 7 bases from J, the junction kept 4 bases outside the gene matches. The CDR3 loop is CASSYDRGHSGYTF. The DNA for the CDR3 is TGTGCCAGCAGTTACGACAGGGGGCATAGTGGCTACACCTTC.

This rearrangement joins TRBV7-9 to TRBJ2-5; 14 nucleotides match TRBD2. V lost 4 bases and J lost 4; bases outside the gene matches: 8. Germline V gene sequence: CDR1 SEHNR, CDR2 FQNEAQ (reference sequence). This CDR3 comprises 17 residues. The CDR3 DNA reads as TGTGCCAGCAGCTCCACGACTAGCGGGAGGGTTGGAGAGACCCAGTACTTC. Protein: CASSSTTSGRVGETQYF. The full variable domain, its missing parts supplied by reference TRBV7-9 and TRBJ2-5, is DTGVSQNPRHKITKRGQNVTFRCDPISEHNRLYWYRQTLGQGPEFLTYFQNEAQLEKSRLLSDRFSAERPKGSFSTLEIQRTEQGDSAMYLCASSSTTSGRVGETQYFGPGTRLLVL.

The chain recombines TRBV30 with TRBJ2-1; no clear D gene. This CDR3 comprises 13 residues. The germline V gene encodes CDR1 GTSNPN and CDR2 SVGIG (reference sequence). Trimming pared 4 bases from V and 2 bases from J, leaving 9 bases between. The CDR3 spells CAWTVVAYNEQFF. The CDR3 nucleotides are TGTGCCTGGACGGTTGTTGCCTACAATGAGCAGTTCTTC.

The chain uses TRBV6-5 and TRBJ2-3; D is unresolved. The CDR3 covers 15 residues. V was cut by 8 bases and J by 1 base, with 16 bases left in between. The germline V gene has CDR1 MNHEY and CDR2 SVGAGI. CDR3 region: CASVPLAPGTDTQYF. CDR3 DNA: TGTGCCAGCGTTCCCTTAGCCCCTGGCACAGATACGCAGTATTTT.

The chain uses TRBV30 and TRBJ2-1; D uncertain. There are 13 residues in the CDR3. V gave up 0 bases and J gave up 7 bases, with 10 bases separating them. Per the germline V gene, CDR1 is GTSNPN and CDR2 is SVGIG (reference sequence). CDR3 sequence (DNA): TGTGCCTGGAGTGTTTCTAGTAGAAATGAGCAGTTCTTC. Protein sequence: CAWSVSSRNEQFF.

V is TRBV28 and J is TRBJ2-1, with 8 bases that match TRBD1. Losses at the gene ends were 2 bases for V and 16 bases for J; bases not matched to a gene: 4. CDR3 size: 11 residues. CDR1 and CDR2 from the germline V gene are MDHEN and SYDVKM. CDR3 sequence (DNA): TGTGCCAGCAGTTTAGGGGGACAGGTCTTCTTC. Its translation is CASSLGGQVFF.

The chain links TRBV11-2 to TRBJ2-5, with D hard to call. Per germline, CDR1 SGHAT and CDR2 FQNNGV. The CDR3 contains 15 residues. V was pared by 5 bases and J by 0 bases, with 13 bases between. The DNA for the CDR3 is TGTGCCAGCAGCCCTTACCCGACTGACCAAGAGACCCAGTACTTC. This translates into CASSPYPTDQETQYF.

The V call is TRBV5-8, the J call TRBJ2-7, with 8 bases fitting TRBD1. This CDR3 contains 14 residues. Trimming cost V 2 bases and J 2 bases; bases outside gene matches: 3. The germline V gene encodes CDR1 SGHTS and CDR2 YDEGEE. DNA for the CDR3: TGTGCCAGCAGCTTCGAACAGGGGGCCTACGAGCAGTACTTC. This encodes CASSFEQGAYEQYF.

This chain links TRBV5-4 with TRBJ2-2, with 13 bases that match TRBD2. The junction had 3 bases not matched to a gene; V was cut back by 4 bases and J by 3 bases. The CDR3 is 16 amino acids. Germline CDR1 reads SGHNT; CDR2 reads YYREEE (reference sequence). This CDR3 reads CASSPGLAGDTGELFF. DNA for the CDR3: TGTGCCAGCAGCCCCGGACTAGCGGGGGACACCGGGGAGCTGTTTTTT.

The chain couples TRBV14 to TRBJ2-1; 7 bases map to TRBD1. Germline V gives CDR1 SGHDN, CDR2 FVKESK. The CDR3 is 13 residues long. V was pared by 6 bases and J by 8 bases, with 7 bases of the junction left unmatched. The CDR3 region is CASRRQGVDEQFF. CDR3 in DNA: TGTGCCAGCAGGCGACAGGGCGTCGATGAGCAGTTCTTC.

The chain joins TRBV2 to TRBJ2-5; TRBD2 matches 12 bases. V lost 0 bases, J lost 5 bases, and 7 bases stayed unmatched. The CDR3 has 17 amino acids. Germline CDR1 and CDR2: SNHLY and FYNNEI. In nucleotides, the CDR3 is TGTGCCAGCAGTGAAGCCCGACTAGCGGGAGCTCCGGAGACCCAGTACTTC. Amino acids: CASSEARLAGAPETQYF.

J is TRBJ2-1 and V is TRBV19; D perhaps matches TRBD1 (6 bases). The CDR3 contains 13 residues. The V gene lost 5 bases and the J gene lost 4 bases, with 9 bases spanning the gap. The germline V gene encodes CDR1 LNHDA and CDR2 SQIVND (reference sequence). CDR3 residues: CASSPGQYNEQFF. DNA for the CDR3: TGTGCCAGTAGTCCCGGACAGTACAATGAGCAGTTCTTC.

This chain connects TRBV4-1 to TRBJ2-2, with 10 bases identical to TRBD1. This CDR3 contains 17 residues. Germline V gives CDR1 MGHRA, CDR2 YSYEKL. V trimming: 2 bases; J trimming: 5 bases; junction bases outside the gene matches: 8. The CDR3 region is CASSQTDRGVETGELFF. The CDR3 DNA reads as TGCGCCAGCAGCCAAACGGACAGGGGGGTAGAGACCGGGGAGCTGTTTTTT.

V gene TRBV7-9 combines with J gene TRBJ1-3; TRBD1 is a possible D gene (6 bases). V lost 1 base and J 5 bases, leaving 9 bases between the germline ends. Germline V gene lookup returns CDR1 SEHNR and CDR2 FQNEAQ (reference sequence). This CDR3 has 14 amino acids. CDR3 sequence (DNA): TGTGCCAGCAGCTTAGGGGACAAGCGAAACACCATATATTTT. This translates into CASSLGDKRNTIYF.